A single sample is the source of the 16 T cell receptor beta chains below, sequenced in a study of blood T cell repertoires in COVID-19 (dated by TCRdb to 2020 to 2021). Library preparation used the immunoSEQ multiplex PCR assay. This immuneACCESS table, as held by TCRdb, lists in-frame sequences with V and J called but not all clones. Of the missing ones, under half trace to an unresolved V gene in checked studies; the others have no known cause. This sample gives hundreds of thousands of clones in total; roughly 90% of them show up just once. The ten largest clones take up approximately 3% of the sample. Sequencing was carried out using peripheral blood. These receptor sequences come from a woman aged 25 to 39 with COVID-19, enrolled during active disease.

The genes are TRBV5-6 and TRBJ2-5, with 8 bases lining up with TRBD2. Unmatched junction bases numbered 3, after V lost 0 bases and J lost 2 bases. Germline CDR1 reads SGHDT; CDR2 reads YYEEEE. This CDR3 is 15 amino acids long. The CDR3 region has the DNA TGTGCCAGCAGCTTGGCTGGCGGGGGGCAAGAGACCCAGTACTTC. Amino acids: CASSLAGGGQETQYF.

The chain uses TRBV9 and TRBJ2-7; TRBD2 aligns across 13 bases. The ends lost 0 bases at V and 4 bases at J; junction bases unmatched: 1. Germline V gene data show CDR1 as SGDLS and CDR2 as YYNGEE. This CDR3 has 15 amino acids. The CDR3 loop reads CASSVEGLAGYEQYF. Written as DNA, the CDR3 is TGTGCCAGCAGCGTAGAGGGACTAGCGGGGTACGAGCAGTACTTC.

The gene calls are TRBV7-2 and TRBJ2-3, with D perhaps matching TRBD2 (5 bases). The V end was cut by 1 base, the J end by 2 bases, with 10 bases between. The germline gives CDR1 SGHTA, CDR2 FQGNSA. The CDR3 sequence is 15 residues long. CDR3 DNA: TGTGCCAGCAGCTTAGATTTTAGCGACACAGATACGCAGTATTTT. Its translation: CASSLDFSDTDTQYF. Filled out from reference TRBV7-2 and TRBJ2-3, the complete variable domain reads GAGVSQSPSNKVTEKGKDVELRCDPISGHTALYWYRQSLGQGLEFLIYFQGNSAPDKSGLPSDRFSAERTGGSVSTLTIQRTQQEDSAVYLCASSLDFSDTDTQYFGPGTRLTVL.

The V gene is TRBV2, the J gene TRBJ2-3; weak D call: TRBD2 (7 bases). V lost 7 bases and J lost 0, with 20 bases in between. The CDR3 contains 17 residues. Per the germline V gene, CDR1 is SNHLY and CDR2 is FYNNEI. CDR3 loop: CASTPARGALSTDTQYF. The CDR3 region has the DNA TGTGCCAGCACCCCGGCTCGGGGGGCCCTTAGCACAGATACGCAGTATTTT.

This rearrangement joins TRBV10-3 to TRBJ1-1; TRBD1 might be the D (5 bases). With 3 bases removed from V and 5 bases from J, the gap between germline ends came to 10 bases. CDR1 is ENHRY and CDR2 is SYGVKD in the germline V gene. There are 13 residues in the CDR3. The CDR3 nucleotides read TGTGCCATCAGTGAAAGGGGAACGACTGAAGCTTTCTTT. It translates to CAISERGTTEAFF.

This clone is a singleton in its sample. The rearrangement links TRBV5-1 to TRBJ2-5; D remains unclear. V was cut by 0 bases and J by 4 bases, with 4 bases left in between. The CDR3 consists of 12 residues. The germline gives CDR1 SGHRS, CDR2 YFSETQ. Written as DNA, the CDR3 is TGCGCCAGCAGCTTGGCCGGAGAGACCCAGTACTTC. Translated: CASSLAGETQYF. The complete variable domain, with remaining parts taken from reference TRBV5-1 and TRBJ2-5, reads KAGVTQTPRYLIKTRGQQVTLSCSPISGHRSVSWYQQTPGQGLQFLFEYFSETQRNKGNFPGRFSGRQFSNSRSEMNVSTLELGDSALYLCASSLAGETQYFGPGTRLLVL.

The chain links TRBV19 to TRBJ2-2, with 7 bases matching TRBD2. Trimming at V came to 6 bases and at J to 5 bases, leaving 9 bases not matched to a gene. The CDR3 contains 15 residues. Germline values: CDR1 LNHDA, CDR2 SQIVND (reference sequence). CDR3 nucleotide sequence: TGTGCCAGTAGCCGGGGGGTAGCGGAGACCGGGGAGCTGTTTTTT. This gives the protein CASSRGVAETGELFF.

This chain links TRBV5-6 with TRBJ2-5; D might be TRBD2 (6 bases). The V gene lost 4 bases and the J gene lost 6 bases, with 16 bases spanning the gap. The CDR3 loop spans 14 amino acids. The germline gives CDR1 SGHDT, CDR2 YYEEEE. The CDR3 DNA follows: TGTGCCAGCAGCCCCACGACTAGTTGGAAGACCCAGTACTTC. It translates to CASSPTTSWKTQYF.

The V gene is TRBV4-3, the J gene TRBJ2-3; 8 nucleotides match TRBD2. The CDR3 runs to 17 residues. Germline-derived CDR1 and CDR2 are LGHNA and YSLEER. The V and J ends lost 4 bases and 3 bases, in that order; junction bases with no gene match: 12. The CDR3 reads CASSRQPGLGGTDTQYF. Written as DNA, the CDR3 is TGCGCCAGCAGCCGACAACCGGGACTAGGTGGAACAGATACGCAGTATTTT.

The J gene is TRBJ2-5, the V gene TRBV5-1; maybe TRBD2 (7 bases). The germline V and J ends were trimmed by 4 bases and 1 base, with 20 bases remaining between them. CDR1 is SGHRS and CDR2 is YFSETQ in the germline V gene. CDR3 length: 17 amino acids. CDR3 residues: CASSPLVGGGLQETQYF. The CDR3 DNA follows: TGCGCCAGCAGCCCCCTGGTTGGGGGGGGCCTCCAAGAGACCCAGTACTTC.

The V call is TRBV3-1 (or the pseudogene TRBV3-2), the J call TRBJ1-4; 7 bases fit TRBD1. J was trimmed by 7 bases and V by 1 base; bases with no gene match: 9. The CDR3 consists of 16 residues. The germline V gene encodes CDR1 LGHDT and CDR2 YNNKEL (reference sequence). DNA for the CDR3: TGTGCCAGCAGCCAAGGTAGTGAGGGGGCGCGTGAAAAACTGTTTTTT. This encodes CASSQGSEGAREKLFF.

The chain recombines TRBV7-2 with TRBJ2-7; 7 positions match TRBD2. The J segment lost 4 bases and the V segment lost 0 bases, leaving 9 bases of the junction unmatched. The CDR3 covers 16 residues. Per the germline V gene, CDR1 is SGHTA and CDR2 is FQGNSA. The CDR3 loop reads CASSLASGLKVYEQYF. The CDR3 DNA reads TGTGCCAGCAGCTTAGCATCGGGACTAAAGGTTTACGAGCAGTACTTC.

The chain is built from TRBV6-5 and TRBJ1-3, with 7 bases that match TRBD1. V trimming: 6 bases; J trimming: 3 bases; junction bases outside the gene matches: 8. The CDR3 has 15 amino acids. The V gene's germline CDR1 is MNHEY and CDR2 SVGAGI. The CDR3 here is CASRRPGGGGNTIYF. The CDR3 bases are TGTGCCAGCAGGCGACCAGGGGGAGGTGGAAACACCATATATTTT.

This sequence joins TRBV6-6 and TRBJ2-7; 7 positions agree with TRBD2. Germline trimming cut 0 bases from V and 6 bases from J; bases unmatched to any gene: 11. The CDR3 runs to 16 residues. CDR1 is MNHNY, CDR2 SVGAGI, per germline (reference sequence). CDR3 region: CASSYSGGSGSFEQYF. The DNA for the CDR3 is TGTGCCAGCAGTTACTCGGGGGGGTCAGGATCATTCGAGCAGTACTTC.

This chain links TRBV7-2 with TRBJ2-5; 12 bases agree with TRBD1. The CDR3 runs 15 residues. Germline lookup yields CDR1 SGHTA and CDR2 FQGNSA. The V gene end was trimmed by 6 bases and the J gene end by 3 bases; junction bases not matched to a gene: 5. CDR3 residues: CASRRDRGREETQYF. As DNA, the CDR3 is TGTGCCAGCAGGCGGGACAGGGGGCGGGAAGAGACCCAGTACTTC.

This chain connects TRBV7-2 to TRBJ2-3; 8 positions agree with TRBD2. This CDR3 is 19 amino acids long. CDR1 and CDR2 (germline): SGHTA, FQGNSA. With 2 bases clipped from V and 0 bases from J, the junction kept 13 bases outside the gene matches. The CDR3 nucleotides are TGTGCCAGCAGCTTAAACTCCCTAGCGGGCCGTTACAGCACAGATACGCAGTATTTT. Its translation is CASSLNSLAGRYSTDTQYF.